The 4 T cell receptor beta chains below were found in one sample sequenced in a study of a mutant IDH1 vaccine in newly diagnosed glioma. Sequencing used immunoSEQ multiplex PCR; TCRdb keeps in-frame clones, though not all of them. The sample lists tens of thousands of clones, 91% occurring once. The time point here: week 5, during vaccination. Vaccination used 300 ug of mutant IDH1 20-mer peptide per dose, with topical imiquimod. For these receptors, no antigen is known. The starting material was PBMCs, obtained from a glioma patient whose treatment included an IDH1 peptide vaccine. The receptor set was obtained from a woman in her 50s with glioma.

The genes are TRBV25-1 and TRBJ1-1, with unresolved D. In germline, CDR1 is MGHDK, CDR2 SYGVNS. The CDR3 runs 13 residues. V lost 3 bases and J lost 0, with 5 bases in between. This chain's CDR3 is CASSDPMNTEAFF. Here the CDR3 DNA reads TGTGCCAGCAGTGACCCGATGAACACTGAAGCTTTCTTT.

This chain joins TRBV4-1 and TRBJ2-7; D unclear. V was pared by 3 bases and J by 0 bases, with 12 bases between. Germline CDR1 MGHRA, CDR2 YSYEKL. CDR3 length equals 15 residues. The CDR3 spells CASSHRDRFSYEQYF. CDR3 sequence (DNA): TGCGCCAGCAGCCATAGAGACCGCTTCTCCTACGAGCAGTACTTC.

V usage is TRBV2 and J usage is TRBJ1-1; possibly TRBD1 for D (6 bases). V gave up 7 bases and J gave up 0 bases, with 12 bases separating them. The germline V gene encodes CDR1 SNHLY and CDR2 FYNNEI. This CDR3 has 14 residues. The CDR3 loop reads CASTNQGLNTEAFF. CDR3 coding DNA: TGTGCCAGCACGAATCAGGGGTTGAACACTGAAGCTTTCTTT.

V usage is TRBV9 and J usage is TRBJ2-7; 9 nucleotides match TRBD2. The CDR3 loop spans 14 amino acids. CDR1 SGDLS and CDR2 YYNGEE come from the germline V gene. Unmatched junction bases numbered 6, after V lost 4 bases and J lost 4 bases. The CDR3 nucleotides read TGTGCCAGCAGCCCCGCAAGCGGGAGGTACGAGCAGTACTTC. The encoded protein is CASSPASGRYEQYF.